This T cell receptor beta chain was captured by sequencing in a study of CD8 T cells in Susac syndrome. Sequencing of TCR beta was performed on blood CD8+ T cells and on blood CD4+ T cells. Patients with stable or active relapsing-remitting disease, all of them treatment-naive, made up the multiple sclerosis controls. Random hexamers primed reverse transcription of about 0.5 to 1 ug RNA. Amplification of TCR beta CDR3 by immunoSEQ multiplex PCR spanned 54 Vbeta and 13 Jbeta. MiXCR, run by TCRdb on the immunoSEQ multiplex PCR reads, gives a single entry per CDR3 protein. The sample gives 120,000 or so distinct CDR3 sequences, around 92% of which show up once; 0.093% is in the top ten. The CDR3 loop spans 16 amino acids. V dropped 0 bases and J dropped 2 bases, with 8 bases sitting between them. CDR1 and CDR2 from the germline V gene are LGHNA and YNFKEQ.

The TCR sequence derives from a human donor with multiple sclerosis. Sequencing used CD4+ T cells from PBMCs. The V and J genes are TRBV4-2 and TRBJ2-6; maybe TRBD2 (6 bases). CDR3 loop: CASSQDAGTGANVLTF. In DNA form, the CDR3 reads TGTGCCAGCAGCCAAGATGCGGGGACTGGGGCCAACGTCCTGACTTTC.